The 9 T cell receptor beta chains presented below share a single source sample, sequenced in a study of graft-versus-host responses after intestinal transplantation. These TCRs' antigens remain unknown. The protocol was immunoSEQ multiplex PCR, while the TCRdb copy is restricted to in-frame clones and leaves out a portion. The table has tens of thousands of clones, around 83% seen once. The source material was unstimulated CD8+ T cells sorted from spleen or lymph node cells, sampled before intestinal transplant. All receptors derive from a human donor who received an intestinal transplant.

This chain joins TRBV11-2 and TRBJ2-1; TRBD2 might be the D (6 bases). CDR1 is SGHAT, CDR2 FQNNGV, per germline. This CDR3 has 14 residues. Trimming stripped 3 bases from V and 10 bases from J, with 16 bases between. The CDR3 here is CASSLSGGRWEQFF. As DNA, the CDR3 is TGTGCCAGCAGCTTGAGTGGGGGGAGGTGGGAGCAGTTCTTC. Drawing the rest from reference TRBV11-2 and TRBJ2-1, the complete variable domain is EAGVAQSPRYKIIEKRQSVAFWCNPISGHATLYWYQQILGQGPKLLIQFQNNGVVDDSQLPKDRFSAERLKGVDSTLKIQPAKLEDSAVYLCASSLSGGRWEQFFGPGTRLTVL.

This chain connects TRBV6-5 to TRBJ2-7; D might be TRBD1 or TRBD2, each matching 6 bases. The DNA matches TRBJ2-1 better at its end, which makes the J call doubtful. The CDR3 runs to 14 residues. The germline V gene encodes CDR1 MNHEY and CDR2 SVGAGI. CDR3 sequence: CASSYSGGGDEQFF. The CDR3 nucleotides read TGTGCCAGCAGTTACTCAGGGGGAGGAGATGAGCAGTTCTTC.

V gene TRBV27 combines with J gene TRBJ2-7; D is possibly TRBD2 (7 bases). V was clipped by 5 bases and J by 0 bases, with 20 bases between them. Germline V gives CDR1 MNHEY, CDR2 SMNVEV (reference sequence). This CDR3 has 17 amino acids. CDR3 DNA sequence: TGTGCCAGCAGTCCACAAGGGGGGGTCGACTACTCCTACGAGCAGTACTTC. Translated: CASSPQGGVDYSYEQYF.

The V gene is TRBV13, the J gene TRBJ1-4; D possibly corresponds to TRBD1 (5 bases). The germline V gene encodes CDR1 PRHDT and CDR2 FYEKMQ (reference sequence). CDR3 size: 15 residues. The ends were cut back, 7 bases at V and 2 bases at J, with 14 bases in the middle. CDR3 sequence reads: CASTIKAGTNEKLFF. CDR3 coding DNA: TGTGCCAGCACCATAAAAGCAGGGACTAATGAAAAACTGTTTTTT.

This sequence joins TRBV4-1 and TRBJ2-3, with a weak D call TRBD1 (7 bases). V shed 4 bases and J shed 2 bases, with 28 bases lying between them. This CDR3 region has 20 residues. CDR1 is MGHRA and CDR2 is YSYEKL in the germline V gene. The CDR3 protein is CASSRRTDQGPGGPTDTQYF. The CDR3 DNA sequence: TGCGCCAGCAGCCGCAGAACGGACCAGGGCCCAGGGGGGCCCACAGATACGCAGTATTTT.

V is TRBV5-1 and J is TRBJ2-2; the D is unclear. CDR3 length: 13 residues. CDR1 is SGHRS, CDR2 YFSETQ, per germline. Trimming removed 1 base from V and 5 bases from J, with 6 bases in between. CDR3 amino acids: CASSLWGTGELFF. As DNA, the CDR3 is TGCGCCAGCAGCTTGTGGGGAACCGGGGAGCTGTTTTTT.

The V gene is TRBV18, the J gene TRBJ2-2; 7 nucleotides agree with TRBD1. V trimming: 2 bases; J trimming: 1 base; junction bases outside the gene matches: 4. CDR3 length: 16 amino acids. Germline-derived CDR1 and CDR2 are KGHSH and LQKENI. CDR3 bases: TGTGCCAGCTCACCATTGGCAGGGGGGAACACCGGGGAGCTGTTTTTT. Encoded protein: CASSPLAGGNTGELFF.

The chain uses TRBV15 and TRBJ1-4, with TRBD1 as a possible D gene (6 bases). The CDR3 length is 18 residues. Per germline, CDR1 LNHNV and CDR2 YYDKDF (reference sequence). Deletions cut 0 bases from V and 8 bases from J, with 22 bases between. The CDR3 region has the DNA TGTGCCACCAGCAGAGAAGTGTGGAGCCGGGGGCGGCGGGAAAAACTGTTTTTT. Its protein product is CATSREVWSRGRREKLFF.

V and J are TRBV28 and TRBJ2-7, with 12 bases aligning to TRBD2. The CDR3 sequence is 15 residues long. Germline V gives CDR1 MDHEN, CDR2 SYDVKM. V lost 3 bases, J lost 4 bases, and 4 bases stayed unmatched. The CDR3 region is CASSFFTSGRYEQYF. DNA of the CDR3: TGTGCCAGCAGTTTCTTCACTAGCGGGAGGTACGAGCAGTACTTC.